The T cell receptor (beta chain) under discussion was sequenced for a study of human T cells and chemical hapten exposure. Documented time point: patch test 2, 6 weeks after DPC sensitization. Regarding treatment: therapeutic diphenylcyclopropenone sensitization with weekly scalp DPC. This clonotype was detected ten times or more. One entry per CDR3 protein, called by TCRdb with MiXCR from the RACE reads. In the table there are under 100,000 distinct CDR3 sequences, roughly 10% of which are singletons. The CDR3 is 19 amino acids. Trimming shortened V by 3 bases and J by 3 bases, and 21 bases separated the two germline ends. Germline V CDR1 and CDR2: KGHSH, LQKENI.

Sequences were derived from whole blood, sampled in connection with sensitization to the hapten diphenylcyclopropenone (DPC). V gene TRBV18 combines with J gene TRBJ2-6; tentatively, D is TRBD1 (6 bases). The source is a woman in her 30s with alopecia areata. Some clones in this sample may be carry-over from other donors' samples. This CDR3 is CASSPWTVDESGGANVLTF. CDR3 coding DNA: TGTGCCAGCTCACCTTGGACAGTGGATGAGTCTGGTGGGGCCAACGTCCTGACTTTC.